This T cell receptor (beta chain) was found in a study of blood T cell repertoires in COVID-19. There are a few counts of this clone. The data were produced by immunoSEQ multiplex PCR, yet TCRdb's version contains in-frame clones alone and is incomplete. The sample contains some 490,000 clones, 70% to 90% of which appear only once. Participant-reported clinical history was the basis for cohort assignment. The CDR3 spans 14 residues. Germline loops: CDR1 LNHDA, CDR2 SQIVND (reference sequence). The V end was cut by 7 bases, the J end by 9 bases, with 21 bases between. The clonotype comes from a woman aged 55-70 years who had recovered from COVID-19. The genes are TRBV19 and TRBJ1-1; weak D call: TRBD1 (5 bases). Sequenced sample: PBMCs or T cells enriched from blood (not recorded which). CDR3 in amino acids: CASTTVGAKHQAFF. Written as DNA, the CDR3 is TGTGCCAGTACCACCGTTGGGGCCAAGCACCAAGCTTTCTTT.